Included here is one TCR beta chain sequence, with context. These data come from a study of cytomegalovirus exposure and HLA in healthy donors. CDR3 length: 16 amino acids. V dropped 0 bases and J dropped 0 bases, with 9 bases sitting between them. Germline CDR1 reads MNHEY; CDR2 reads SVGAGI. Clones were read by immunoSEQ multiplex PCR, and TCRdb kept only the in-frame ones, dropping some. Of about 56,000 clones detected, just over 90% appear once; the ten largest clones hold 1.5% to 2%. Sequencing was carried out using PBMCs. The clonotype comes from a woman between 18 and 29 years old in good health and CMV-seropositive. The V and J genes are TRBV6-5 and TRBJ1-3, with unresolved D. The CDR3 here is CASSYSSSSSGNTIYF. The CDR3 DNA reads as TGTGCCAGCAGTTACTCGAGCTCGAGCTCTGGAAACACCATATATTTT.